The T cell receptor (beta chain) under discussion was sequenced for a study of T-cell memory formation after mild COVID-19. The CDR3 loop spans 15 amino acids. The germline gives CDR1 KGHSH, CDR2 LQKENI. V lost 3 bases and J lost 8; bases outside the gene matches: 4. This clonotype appeared a few times. TCRdb reanalysed the 5' RACE reads using MiXCR and keeps one entry per CDR3 protein. The table has 140,000 or so distinct CDR3 sequences, about 6% seen once. The gene calls are TRBV18 and TRBJ2-6; 10 bases fit TRBD1. This TCR was recovered from an adult woman who had mild COVID-19 (a few samples of this study predate the infection). Cell type and time point are not known. Sequenced: PBMCs or a T cell subset sorted from them (not recorded which). The CDR3 spells CASSPGQGGTNVLTF. The CDR3 DNA reads TGTGCCAGCTCACCCGGACAGGGGGGGACCAACGTCCTGACTTTC. Looking up the rest from reference TRBV18 and TRBJ2-6 gives the full variable domain: NAGVMQNPRHLVRRRGQEARLRCSPMKGHSHVYWYRQLPEEGLKFMVYLQKENIIDESGMPKERFSAEFPKEGPSILRIQQVVRGDSAAYFCASSPGQGGTNVLTFGAGSRLTVL.